What follows is one T cell receptor (beta chain) and its context. This specimen belongs to a study of TIL therapy for anti-PD-1-resistant metastatic lung cancer. Study-level information: Tumors were harvested before any PD-1/PD-L1 blockade. Most patients had lung adenocarcinoma; a handful of tumors were EGFR-mutant, two ALK-rearranged; half smoked currently or formerly.

The germline V and J ends were trimmed by 7 bases and 0 bases, with 22 bases remaining between them. This CDR3 has 18 residues. Germline loops: CDR1 SGHNT, CDR2 YENEEA. Noted time point: pre-treatment sample, taken before nivolumab and TIL therapy. The libraries were made with immunoSEQ v3. Each library reached about 2.1 million read pairs, or about 4.5-6.5 million at deep level. Here immunoSEQ multiplex PCR was the method, and the copy in TCRdb shows in-frame clones only, minus some. The data contain roughly 46,000 clones, 70% to 90% of them singletons. The sample consisted of blood, taken at baseline. The receptor was isolated from a person between 30 and 79 years old with non-small cell lung cancer. V and J are TRBV11-3 and TRBJ2-1; perhaps TRBD1 as D (6 bases). The CDR3 DNA follows: TGTGCCAGCAATACGAGCAGGGACAAACTCAGCTCCTACAATGAGCAGTTCTTC. It is translated as CASNTSRDKLSSYNEQFF.